A single sample gave rise to the 6 T cell receptor beta chains below, sequenced in a study of cytomegalovirus exposure and HLA in healthy donors. Measured with immunoSEQ multiplex PCR; TCRdb has only the in-frame clones, and not every one. The repertoire holds some 170,000 clones, with about 89% as singletons. The sequenced sample consisted of PBMCs. Every receptor here comes from a man younger than 35 in good health and CMV-seropositive.

This chain connects TRBV7-2 to TRBJ2-7; TRBD1 matches at 11 bases. Germline V gene data show CDR1 as SGHTA and CDR2 as FQGNSA. The V segment lost 5 bases and the J segment 4 bases; nucleotides outside the gene matches: 4. The CDR3 has 14 amino acids. The CDR3 nucleotides are TGTGCCAGCAGCCACGGGACAGGGGGGTACGAGCAGTACTTC. The encoded protein is CASSHGTGGYEQYF.

This sequence joins TRBV9 and TRBJ2-1; D is undetermined. Germline lookup yields CDR1 SGDLS and CDR2 YYNGEE. Trimming left V 0 bases short and J 4 bases short, with 5 bases between. The CDR3 has 13 residues. The CDR3 loop is CASSVDSYNEQFF. The CDR3 DNA reads TGTGCCAGCAGCGTAGACTCTTACAATGAGCAGTTCTTC. The whole variable domain, remainder taken from reference TRBV9 and TRBJ2-1, is DSGVTQTPKHLITATGQRVTLRCSPRSGDLSVYWYQQSLDQGLQFLIQYYNGEERAKGNILERFSAQQFPDLHSELNLSSLELGDSALYFCASSVDSYNEQFFGPGTRLTVL.

The chain carries TRBV18 and TRBJ2-1, with 7 bases lining up with TRBD2. Germline V gives CDR1 KGHSH, CDR2 LQKENI. With 3 bases clipped from V and 10 bases from J, the junction kept 12 bases outside the gene matches. The CDR3 has 15 amino acids. CDR3 nucleotide sequence: TGTGCCAGCTCACCGTCGCTAGCGGACTTAGGGGAGCAGTTCTTC. Protein sequence: CASSPSLADLGEQFF.

This clone was counted between two and nine times. The genes are TRBV7-9 and TRBJ1-3; D perhaps matches TRBD1 (6 bases). CDR1 is SEHNR and CDR2 is FQNEAQ in the germline V gene (reference sequence). The CDR3 loop spans 15 amino acids. V lost 8 bases and J 4 bases, leaving 18 bases between the germline ends. Here the CDR3 reads CASWDGGARGNTIYF. The CDR3 nucleotides are TGTGCCAGCTGGGATGGGGGGGCTCGCGGAAACACCATATATTTT.

The V gene is TRBV6-6, the J gene TRBJ2-7; a possible D gene is TRBD2 (6 bases). Deletions cut 2 bases from V and 4 bases from J, with 18 bases between. Germline V gene data show CDR1 as MNHNY and CDR2 as SVGAGI (reference sequence). The CDR3 contains 16 residues. CDR3 bases: TGTGCCAGCAGTTACGTGGGGGGAAAGCCCTCATACGAGCAGTACTTC. It yields the protein CASSYVGGKPSYEQYF.

The gene calls are TRBV27 and TRBJ1-1; the D is unclear. The length of the CDR3 is 13 residues. CDR1 and CDR2 (germline): MNHEY, SMNVEV (reference sequence). V lost 7 bases, J lost 1 base, and 10 bases lay in between. The CDR3 DNA reads as TGTGCCAGCATCGCGGAATCGAACACTGAAGCTTTCTTT. Amino acids: CASIAESNTEAFF.